The clone carrying this T cell receptor beta chain was recorded many times. All patients were treatment-naive before thyroid surgery. V lost 2 bases to trimming and J lost 4 bases, with 15 bases between them. This CDR3 contains 16 residues. Germline V gene sequence: CDR1 MNHEY, CDR2 SVGAGI. The record originates from a study of metastatic and nonmetastatic thyroid tumors. TCRdb re-called the PCR reads through MiXCR. The sample consists of about 30,000 clones, about 25% of them appearing once. The sequenced material came from blood. The TCR sequence derives from a female donor with papillary thyroid cancer or a benign thyroid nodule (not recorded which). Some clones in this sample may be carry-over from other donors' samples. The chain carries TRBV6-5 and TRBJ2-1, with D possibly TRBD2 on 5 matching bases. The CDR3: CASSYGMETGYNEQFF. The CDR3 DNA reads TGTGCCAGCAGTTACGGTATGGAGACGGGGTACAATGAGCAGTTCTTC.